Listed here are 26 T cell receptor beta chains from one sample, sequenced in a study of blood T cell repertoires in COVID-19. Method: immunoSEQ multiplex PCR; TCRdb's copy keeps in-frame clones and lacks some. The repertoire holds approximately 330,000 clones, with 85% to 90% as singletons. Sequenced material: PBMCs or T cells enriched from blood (not recorded which). The source is a woman aged 25 to 39 who had recovered from COVID-19.

This clone was observed a single time. The V gene is TRBV7-9, the J gene TRBJ2-1; the match to TRBD2 covers 10 bases. CDR3 length: 17 residues. Unmatched junction bases numbered 12, after V lost 3 bases and J lost 7 bases. CDR1 and CDR2 from the germline V gene are SEHNR and FQNEAQ (reference sequence). This CDR3 reads CASSFPVGSGRRNEQFF. As DNA, the CDR3 is TGTGCCAGCAGCTTCCCCGTGGGTAGCGGGAGGAGAAATGAGCAGTTCTTC.

The chain joins TRBV7-2 to TRBJ2-2, with TRBD2 identical over 10 bases. Germline assignment: CDR1 SGHTA and CDR2 FQGNSA. Trimming took 1 base from V and 6 from J; bases not matched to a gene: 11. The CDR3 length is 18 residues. For the CDR3, the DNA is TGTGCCAGCAGCTTAGAATTTCGGCTAGCGGGAGTGGCCGGGGAGCTGTTTTTT. It is translated as CASSLEFRLAGVAGELFF.

This clone is a singleton in its sample. Other DNA sequences in the sample encode the same CDR3. The chain recombines TRBV28 with TRBJ2-1; 8 bases agree with TRBD2. Germline V gene data show CDR1 as MDHEN and CDR2 as SYDVKM. The ends lost 3 bases at V and 4 bases at J; junction bases unmatched: 8. CDR3 size: 16 residues. The CDR3 is CASSFRGLAGYNEQFF. CDR3 nucleotides: TGTGCCAGCAGTTTTCGAGGCCTAGCGGGTTACAATGAGCAGTTCTTC.

V usage is TRBV23-1 and J usage is TRBJ1-5; a possible D gene is TRBD1 (6 bases). TRBV23-1 is marked as an open reading frame, function uncertain. V dropped 3 bases and J dropped 4 bases, with 19 bases sitting between them. The CDR3 runs 17 residues. CDR3 coding DNA: TGCGCCAGCAGTCATCACCGAAGAAACAGGGCGAATCAGCCCCAGCATTTT. Translating it yields CASSHHRRNRANQPQHF.

The chain uses TRBV29-1 and TRBJ1-1; 7 nucleotides agree with TRBD1. Losses at the gene ends were 4 bases for V and 5 bases for J; bases not matched to a gene: 7. The V gene's germline CDR1 is SQVTM and CDR2 ANQGSEA. This CDR3 has 13 amino acids. CDR3 region: CSVVGAGGTEAFF. CDR3 nucleotide sequence: TGCAGCGTTGTTGGGGCAGGGGGGACTGAAGCTTTCTTT.

The CDR3 loop is CASSLTGSTDTQYF. CDR3 in DNA: TGCGCCAGCAGCTTAACCGGGAGCACAGATACGCAGTATTTT. The chain has TRBV5-1 and TRBJ2-3, with D uncertain. The CDR3 consists of 14 residues. Germline V gives CDR1 SGHRS, CDR2 YFSETQ. Trimming removed 2 bases from V and 0 bases from J, with 7 bases in between.

The V and J genes are TRBV27 and TRBJ2-1, with TRBD2 identical over 11 bases. The CDR3 is 21 residues long. CDR1 is MNHEY and CDR2 is SMNVEV in the germline V gene (reference sequence). V was pared by 5 bases and J by 7 bases, with 25 bases of the junction left unmatched. CDR3 in DNA: TGTGCCAGCAGTGTAGGGTTGTTCAGGGGGTATAGCGGGAGGGATAGAAATGAGCAGTTCTTC. Its protein product is CASSVGLFRGYSGRDRNEQFF.

The chain recombines TRBV5-6 with TRBJ1-2; 8 bases agree with TRBD1. Germline-derived CDR1 and CDR2 are SGHDT and YYEEEE. V gave up 2 bases and J gave up 6 bases; unmatched junction bases: 12. CDR3 length: 16 amino acids. In DNA, the CDR3 is TGTGCCAGCAGCTTTGGACAGGGACAGGTCTCTAATGGCTACACCTTC. This encodes CASSFGQGQVSNGYTF.

V gene TRBV20-1 combines with J gene TRBJ2-3, with 8 nucleotides matching TRBD2. Trimming cost V 3 bases and J 2 bases; bases outside gene matches: 4. The CDR3 totals 14 residues. Germline loops: CDR1 DFQATT, CDR2 SNEGSKA (reference sequence). The CDR3 region is CSASWTSPTDTQYF. CDR3 nucleotides: TGCAGTGCTAGTTGGACTAGCCCCACAGATACGCAGTATTTT.

The rearrangement links TRBV13 to TRBJ2-5; no reliable D call. The CDR3 runs 13 residues. Between the trimmed V and J ends, which lost 0 bases and 9 bases, there was a span of 11 bases. CDR1 is PRHDT and CDR2 is FYEKMQ in the germline V gene (reference sequence). CDR3 in DNA: TGTGCCAGCAGCTTAGGCCTGGTGAGATCCCAGTACTTC. Translating gives CASSLGLVRSQYF.

This chain uses TRBV5-6 with TRBJ1-2; D remains ambiguous. CDR1 SGHDT and CDR2 YYEEEE come from the germline V gene. CDR3 length: 14 amino acids. Trimming stripped 3 bases from V and 3 bases from J, with 12 bases between. The CDR3 protein is CASSSIADHYGYTF. The CDR3 DNA reads TGTGCCAGCAGCTCAATAGCTGACCACTATGGCTACACCTTC.

The chain is built from TRBV6-1 and TRBJ1-5; 12 positions agree with TRBD1. Looked up from germline, CDR1 is MNHNS and CDR2 is SASEGT. V shed 4 bases and J 5 bases; nucleotides not matched to a gene: 6. The CDR3 runs 16 residues. The CDR3, as DNA: TGTGCCAGCAGTGCACCGGGACAGGGGGCGGATCAGCCCCAGCATTTT. Residues: CASSAPGQGADQPQHF.

The genes are TRBV19 and TRBJ1-5; D is perhaps TRBD1 (6 bases). CDR1 LNHDA and CDR2 SQIVND come from the germline V gene (reference sequence). V dropped 7 bases and J dropped 2 bases, with 15 bases sitting between them. The CDR3 is made up of 15 amino acids. The CDR3 region has the DNA TGTGCCAGTATTGGTGTAGGGGGGGGCAATCAGCCCCAGCATTTT. Translated: CASIGVGGGNQPQHF.

The genes are TRBV15 and TRBJ1-5; 9 nucleotides agree with TRBD1. The germline V gene encodes CDR1 LNHNV and CDR2 YYDKDF (reference sequence). The CDR3 runs 17 residues. The trim removed 1 base at V and 7 bases at J, leaving 11 bases unmatched. The CDR3, as DNA: TGTGCCACCAGCAGAGGTATTTTACAGGGGGCAGAGCAGCCCCAGCATTTT. Translating gives CATSRGILQGAEQPQHF.

The chain has TRBV2 and TRBJ1-2; D is possibly TRBD1 (6 bases). The CDR3 is 13 amino acids. The germline gives CDR1 SNHLY, CDR2 FYNNEI. V lost 6 bases and J 10 bases, leaving 18 bases between the germline ends. The CDR3 loop reads CASRLTGSRNYTF. The DNA for the CDR3 is TGTGCCAGCAGGCTAACAGGGTCCCGTAACTACACCTTC.

The CDR3 loop is CASSFYRVNQPQHF. As DNA, the CDR3 is TGTGCCAGCAGTTTCTACAGGGTAAATCAGCCCCAGCATTTT. This chain uses TRBV28 with TRBJ1-5, with D perhaps matching TRBD1 (6 bases). The CDR3 has 14 residues. CDR1 is MDHEN and CDR2 is SYDVKM in the germline V gene. Between the trimmed V and J ends, which lost 3 bases and 4 bases, there was a span of 10 bases.

The genes are TRBV19 and TRBJ1-3; D not certain. The CDR3 is 12 amino acids. The V gene lost 6 bases and the J gene lost 2 bases, with 5 bases spanning the gap. Germline lookup yields CDR1 LNHDA and CDR2 SQIVND (reference sequence). The CDR3 sequence: CASSEAGNTIYF. CDR3 nucleotides: TGTGCCAGTAGCGAGGCTGGAAACACCATATATTTT.

This chain links TRBV11-2 with TRBJ1-5; no firm D call. V was clipped by 5 bases and J by 7 bases, with 12 bases between them. This CDR3 comprises 13 residues. CDR1 is SGHAT, CDR2 FQNNGV, per germline. The CDR3 region is CASSLRTGQPQHF. DNA for the CDR3: TGTGCCAGCAGCCTCAGGACGGGGCAGCCCCAGCATTTT.

This chain connects TRBV5-1 to TRBJ2-3, with TRBD1 matching over 11 bases. The V gene's germline CDR1 is SGHRS and CDR2 YFSETQ. The CDR3 covers 16 residues. V lost 3 bases to trimming and J lost 4 bases; unmatched junction nucleotides: 7. This chain's CDR3 is CASSWTGTGGSDTQYF. Here the CDR3 DNA reads TGCGCCAGCAGCTGGACCGGGACAGGGGGTTCAGATACGCAGTATTTT.

The chain couples TRBV7-2 to TRBJ2-7; 9 bases are shared with TRBD2. J gave up 3 bases and V 1 base, and 4 bases lay outside the gene matches. The CDR3 is made up of 15 amino acids. Germline V lookup: CDR1 SGHTA, CDR2 FQGNSA. In DNA form, the CDR3 reads TGTGCCAGCAGCTTAGTGGGACTAGCAAGCTACGAGCAGTACTTC. Its translation: CASSLVGLASYEQYF.

This clone was found a few times. V usage is TRBV11-2 and J usage is TRBJ1-3, with D perhaps matching TRBD1 (5 bases). The CDR3 loop spans 17 amino acids. Germline CDR1 and CDR2: SGHAT and FQNNGV. The V gene lost 6 bases and the J gene lost 2 bases, with 20 bases spanning the gap. The CDR3 region has the DNA TGTGCCAGCAGTCAAAGTCGGGGGTCTTGGACTGGAAACACCATATATTTT. This sequence encodes CASSQSRGSWTGNTIYF.

The CDR3 nucleotides are TGTGCCAGCAGCCCACGGGTCTTCTTCTACGAGCAGTACTTC. It is translated as CASSPRVFFYEQYF. The chain recombines TRBV7-2 with TRBJ2-7; D not certain. This CDR3 has 14 amino acids. Germline assignment: CDR1 SGHTA and CDR2 FQGNSA. Trimming removed 5 bases at V and 3 bases at J, with 14 bases between.

The chain has TRBV28 and TRBJ2-7; D perhaps matches TRBD2 (6 bases). The CDR3 totals 15 residues. V was trimmed by 3 bases and J by 4 bases, leaving 16 bases between them. Germline CDR1 MDHEN, CDR2 SYDVKM. This CDR3 is CASSFGVAEWYEQYF. CDR3 DNA sequence: TGTGCCAGCAGTTTCGGGGTAGCGGAATGGTACGAGCAGTACTTC. Looking up the rest from reference TRBV28 and TRBJ2-7 gives the full variable domain: DVKVTQSSRYLVKRTGEKVFLECVQDMDHENMFWYRQDPGLGLRLIYFSYDVKMKEKGDIPEGYSVSREKKERFSLILESASTNQTSMYLCASSFGVAEWYEQYFGPGTRLTVT.

V gene TRBV7-2 combines with J gene TRBJ1-1; D is unresolved. Germline V CDR1 and CDR2: SGHTA, FQGNSA. V shed 2 bases and J shed 1 base, with 11 bases lying between them. The CDR3 has 15 residues. CDR3 nucleotide sequence: TGTGCCAGCAGCTTAATGGGCAGAACGAACACTGAAGCTTTCTTT. Translated, it gives CASSLMGRTNTEAFF.

The rearrangement uses TRBV19 and TRBJ2-3, with TRBD2 identical over 14 bases. The J segment lost 15 bases and the V segment lost 4 bases, leaving 9 bases of the junction unmatched. CDR3 size: 14 residues. Germline V gene data show CDR1 as LNHDA and CDR2 as SQIVND (reference sequence). CDR3 loop: CASSTLRLAGGSYF. CDR3 sequence (DNA): TGTGCCAGTAGTACCCTCCGACTAGCGGGAGGGAGCTATTTT.

Regarding this clone: The sample carries other DNA sequences with the same CDR3. The J gene is TRBJ2-7, the V gene TRBV2; D is possibly TRBD1 (6 bases). Trimming removed 4 bases from V and 2 bases from J, with 12 bases in between. Germline CDR1 SNHLY, CDR2 FYNNEI. The CDR3 totals 14 residues. CDR3 in DNA: TGTGCCAGCAGTGTGGACAGTTCGACCTACGAGCAGTACTTC. Its protein product is CASSVDSSTYEQYF. The variable domain in full, with the rest retrieved from reference TRBV2 and TRBJ2-7, is EPEVTQTPSHQVTQMGQEVILRCVPISNHLYFYWYRQILGQKVEFLVSFYNNEISEKSEIFDDQFSVERPDGSNFTLKIRSTKLEDSAMYFCASSVDSSTYEQYFGPGTRLTVT.